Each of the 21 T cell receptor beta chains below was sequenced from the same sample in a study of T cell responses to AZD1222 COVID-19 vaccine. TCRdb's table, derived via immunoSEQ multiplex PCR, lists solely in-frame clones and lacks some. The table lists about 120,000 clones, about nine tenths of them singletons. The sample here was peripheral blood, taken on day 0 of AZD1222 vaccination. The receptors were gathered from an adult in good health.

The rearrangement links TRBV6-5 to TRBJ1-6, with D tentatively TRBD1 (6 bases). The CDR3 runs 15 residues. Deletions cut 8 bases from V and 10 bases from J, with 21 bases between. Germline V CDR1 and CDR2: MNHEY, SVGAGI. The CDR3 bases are TGTGCCAGCTCCTGGAGGGGGGCCCGAGGGTCACCCCTCCACTTT. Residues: CASSWRGARGSPLHF.

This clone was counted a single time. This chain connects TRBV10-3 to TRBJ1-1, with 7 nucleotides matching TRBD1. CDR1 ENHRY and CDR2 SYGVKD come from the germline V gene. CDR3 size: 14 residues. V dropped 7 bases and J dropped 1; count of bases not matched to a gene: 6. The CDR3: CAITTTGSNTEAFF. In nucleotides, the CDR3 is TGTGCCATCACTACGACAGGGTCGAACACTGAAGCTTTCTTT.

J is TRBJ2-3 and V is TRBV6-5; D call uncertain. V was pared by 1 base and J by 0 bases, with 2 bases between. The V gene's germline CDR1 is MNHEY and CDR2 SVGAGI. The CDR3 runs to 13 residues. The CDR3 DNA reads TGTGCCAGCAGTTACTTCAGCACAGATACGCAGTATTTT. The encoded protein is CASSYFSTDTQYF.

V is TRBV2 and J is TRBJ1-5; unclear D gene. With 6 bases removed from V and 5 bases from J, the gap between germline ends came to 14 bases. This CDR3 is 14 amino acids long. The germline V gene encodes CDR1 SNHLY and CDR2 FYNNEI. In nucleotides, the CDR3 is TGTGCCAGCAGGGACCGGGTTGGGGATCAGCCCCAGCATTTT. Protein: CASRDRVGDQPQHF.

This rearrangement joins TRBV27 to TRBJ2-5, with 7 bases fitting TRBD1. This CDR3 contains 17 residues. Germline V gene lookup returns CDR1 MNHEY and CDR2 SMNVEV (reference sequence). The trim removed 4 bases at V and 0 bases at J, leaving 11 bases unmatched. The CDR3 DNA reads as TGTGCCAGCAGTTCTTACCGGGACAGCAAAAACCAAGAGACCCAGTACTTC. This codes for CASSSYRDSKNQETQYF.

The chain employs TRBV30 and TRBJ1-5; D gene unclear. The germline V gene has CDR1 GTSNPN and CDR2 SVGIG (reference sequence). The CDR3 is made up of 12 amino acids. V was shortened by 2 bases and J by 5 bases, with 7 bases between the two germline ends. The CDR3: CAWSSGYQPQHF. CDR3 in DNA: TGTGCCTGGAGTTCGGGATATCAGCCCCAGCATTTT. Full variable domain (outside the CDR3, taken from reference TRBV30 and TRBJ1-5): SQTIHQWPATLVQPVGSPLSLECTVEGTSNPNLYWYRQAAGRGLQLLFYSVGIGQISSEVPQNLSASRPQDRQFILSSKKLLLSDSGFYLCAWSSGYQPQHFGDGTRLSIL.

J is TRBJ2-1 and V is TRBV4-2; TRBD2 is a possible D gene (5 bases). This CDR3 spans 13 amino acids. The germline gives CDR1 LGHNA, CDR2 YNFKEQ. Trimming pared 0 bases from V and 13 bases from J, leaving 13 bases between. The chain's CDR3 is CASSQDPWAGQFF. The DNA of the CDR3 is TGTGCCAGCAGCCAAGATCCATGGGCGGGCCAGTTCTTC.

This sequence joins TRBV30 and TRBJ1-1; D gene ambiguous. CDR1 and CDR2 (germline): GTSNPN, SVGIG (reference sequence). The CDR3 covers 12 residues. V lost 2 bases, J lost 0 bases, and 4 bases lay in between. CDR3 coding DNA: TGTGCCTGGAGTATGTTGAACACTGAAGCTTTCTTT. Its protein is CAWSMLNTEAFF. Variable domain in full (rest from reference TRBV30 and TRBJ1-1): SQTIHQWPATLVQPVGSPLSLECTVEGTSNPNLYWYRQAAGRGLQLLFYSVGIGQISSEVPQNLSASRPQDRQFILSSKKLLLSDSGFYLCAWSMLNTEAFFGQGTRLTVV.

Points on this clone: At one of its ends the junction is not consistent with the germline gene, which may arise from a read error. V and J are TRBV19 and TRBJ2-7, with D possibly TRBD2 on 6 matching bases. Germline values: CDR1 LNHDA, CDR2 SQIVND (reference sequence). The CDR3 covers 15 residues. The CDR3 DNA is TGTGCCAGTAGTATCTCTAGCGCAATAGGCTACGGGCAGTACTTC. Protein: CASSISSAIGYGQYF.

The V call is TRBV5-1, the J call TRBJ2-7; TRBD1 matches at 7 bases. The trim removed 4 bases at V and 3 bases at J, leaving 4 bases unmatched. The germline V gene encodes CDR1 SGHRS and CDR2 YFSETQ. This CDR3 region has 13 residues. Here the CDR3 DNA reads TGCGCCAGCAGCCGGGACAGATACTACGAGCAGTACTTC. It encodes CASSRDRYYEQYF.

This CDR3 reads CASSGTYEQYF. DNA of the CDR3: TGTGCCAGCTCAGGGACCTACGAGCAGTACTTC. The chain carries TRBV18 and TRBJ2-7; no clear D gene. V dropped 5 bases and J dropped 2 bases, with 4 bases sitting between them. The CDR3 covers 11 residues. The germline V gene encodes CDR1 KGHSH and CDR2 LQKENI.

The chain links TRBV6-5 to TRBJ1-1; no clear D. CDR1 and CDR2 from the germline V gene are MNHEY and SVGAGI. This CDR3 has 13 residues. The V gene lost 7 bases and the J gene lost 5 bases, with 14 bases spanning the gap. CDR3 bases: TGTGCCAGCACCCTATACCCGGAGACTGAAGCTTTCTTT. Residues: CASTLYPETEAFF.

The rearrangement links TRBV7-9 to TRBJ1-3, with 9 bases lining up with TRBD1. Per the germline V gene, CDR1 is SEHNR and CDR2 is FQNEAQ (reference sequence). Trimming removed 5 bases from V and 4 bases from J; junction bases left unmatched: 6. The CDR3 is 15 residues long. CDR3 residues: CASSRPDRGGNTIYF. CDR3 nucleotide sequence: TGTGCCAGCAGCCGACCGGACAGGGGAGGAAACACCATATATTTT. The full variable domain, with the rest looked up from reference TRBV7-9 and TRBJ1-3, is DTGVSQNPRHKITKRGQNVTFRCDPISEHNRLYWYRQTLGQGPEFLTYFQNEAQLEKSRLLSDRFSAERPKGSFSTLEIQRTEQGDSAMYLCASSRPDRGGNTIYFGEGSWLTVV.

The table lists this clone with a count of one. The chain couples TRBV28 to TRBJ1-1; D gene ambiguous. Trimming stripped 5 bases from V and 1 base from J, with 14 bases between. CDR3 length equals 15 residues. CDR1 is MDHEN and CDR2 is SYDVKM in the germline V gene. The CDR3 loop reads CASSPPRPKNTEAFF. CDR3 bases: TGTGCCAGCAGTCCCCCTAGACCCAAGAACACTGAAGCTTTCTTT.

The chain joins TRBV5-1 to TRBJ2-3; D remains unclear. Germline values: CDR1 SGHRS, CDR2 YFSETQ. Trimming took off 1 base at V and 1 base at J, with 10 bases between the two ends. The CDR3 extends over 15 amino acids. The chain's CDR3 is CASSLSGRGTDTQYF. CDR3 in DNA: TGCGCCAGCAGCTTGAGTGGGCGCGGCACAGATACGCAGTATTTT. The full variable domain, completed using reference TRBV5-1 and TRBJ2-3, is KAGVTQTPRYLIKTRGQQVTLSCSPISGHRSVSWYQQTPGQGLQFLFEYFSETQRNKGNFPGRFSGRQFSNSRSEMNVSTLELGDSALYLCASSLSGRGTDTQYFGPGTRLTVL.

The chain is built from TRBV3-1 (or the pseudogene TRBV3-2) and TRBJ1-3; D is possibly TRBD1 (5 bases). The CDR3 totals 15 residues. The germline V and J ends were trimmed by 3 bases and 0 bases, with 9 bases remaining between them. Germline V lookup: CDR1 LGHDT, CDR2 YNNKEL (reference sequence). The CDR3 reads CASSHLGASGNTIYF. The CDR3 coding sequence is TGTGCCAGCAGCCACCTTGGGGCCTCTGGAAACACCATATATTTT.

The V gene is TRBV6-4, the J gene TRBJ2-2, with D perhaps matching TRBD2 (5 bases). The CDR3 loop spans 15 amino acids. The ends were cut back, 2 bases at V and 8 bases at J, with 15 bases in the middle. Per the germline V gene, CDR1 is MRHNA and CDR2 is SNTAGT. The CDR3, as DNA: TGTGCCAGCAGTGACCGGGGTCGAGGTACTGGGGAGCTGTTTTTT. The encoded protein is CASSDRGRGTGELFF.

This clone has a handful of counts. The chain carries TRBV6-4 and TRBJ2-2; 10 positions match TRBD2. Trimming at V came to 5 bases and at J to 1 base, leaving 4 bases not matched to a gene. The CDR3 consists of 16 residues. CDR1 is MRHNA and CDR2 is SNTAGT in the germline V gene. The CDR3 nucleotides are TGTGCCAGCAGTCCTAGCGGGGGAGAGAACACCGGGGAGCTGTTTTTT. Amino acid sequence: CASSPSGGENTGELFF.

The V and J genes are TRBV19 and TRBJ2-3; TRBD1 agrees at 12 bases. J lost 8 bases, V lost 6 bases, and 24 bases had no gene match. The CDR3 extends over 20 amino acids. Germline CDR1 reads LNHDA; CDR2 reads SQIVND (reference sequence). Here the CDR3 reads CASRPTPGQGAVLGVSTQYF. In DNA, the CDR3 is TGTGCCAGTAGACCCACTCCGGGACAGGGGGCCGTTTTAGGTGTGTCTACGCAGTATTTT.

The CDR3 nucleotides read TGCAGCGTTGAGGCAGGTATTCGGACTGAAGCTTTCTTT. Translation gives CSVEAGIRTEAFF. V usage is TRBV29-1 and J usage is TRBJ1-1; D gene uncertain. The CDR3 totals 13 residues. Trimming pared 3 bases from V and 5 bases from J, leaving 13 bases between. Germline CDR1 is SQVTM and CDR2 is ANQGSEA.

The CDR3 loop is CASSPVGLGSYNEQFF. Here the CDR3 DNA reads TGTGCCAGCAGTCCGGTGGGACTAGGGTCCTACAATGAGCAGTTCTTC. The chain links TRBV2 to TRBJ2-1, with 8 nucleotides matching TRBD2. Germline CDR1 reads SNHLY; CDR2 reads FYNNEI. The J segment lost 1 base and the V segment lost 5 bases, leaving 7 bases of the junction unmatched. The CDR3 runs to 16 residues.